Each of the 16 T cell receptor beta chains below was sequenced from the same sample in a study of stem cell transplantation in POMP-related autoinflammatory disease. The protocol was immunoSEQ multiplex PCR, while the TCRdb copy is restricted to in-frame clones and leaves out a portion. Here the sample spans around 5,000 clones, around 90% being singletons. The source was CD8+ T cells from PBMCs, collected after stem cell transplantation. Receptors were obtained from a human patient with POMP-related autoinflammation and immune dysregulation (PRAID). Some T cells may be the graft donor's.

This clone appeared once. J is TRBJ2-7 and V is TRBV27; maybe TRBD1 (5 bases). V was pared by 5 bases and J by 2 bases, with 7 bases between. CDR1 MNHEY and CDR2 SMNVEV come from the germline V gene (reference sequence). This CDR3 has 12 residues. CDR3 nucleotide sequence: TGTGCCAGCAGTCCGGACACCTACGAGCAGTACTTC. This codes for CASSPDTYEQYF.

V usage is TRBV6-2 or TRBV6-3 and J usage is TRBJ2-3, with TRBD2 matching 10 bases. The CDR3 has 16 residues. Germline-derived CDR1 and CDR2 are MNHEY and SVGEGT. The V and J ends lost 4 bases and 2 bases, in that order; junction bases with no gene match: 6. CDR3 DNA sequence: TGTGCCAGCAGTTTTTTGACTAGCGGGCTCACAGATACGCAGTATTTT. Protein product: CASSFLTSGLTDTQYF.

V and J are TRBV6-4 and TRBJ2-4, with unresolved D. Germline CDR1 reads MRHNA; CDR2 reads SNTAGT. V shed 10 bases and J shed 3 bases, with 7 bases lying between them. This CDR3 region has 11 residues. The DNA of the CDR3 is TGTGCCACTCCGATCAAAAACATTCAGTACTTC. This encodes CATPIKNIQYF.

This clone was seen a few times. The genes are TRBV19 and TRBJ1-1, with D possibly being TRBD1 (5 bases). With 2 bases removed from V and 4 bases from J, the gap between germline ends came to 14 bases. The CDR3 has 15 amino acids. Germline V lookup: CDR1 LNHDA, CDR2 SQIVND (reference sequence). The CDR3 region is CASSISAGRGTEAFF. The DNA of the CDR3 is TGTGCCAGTAGTATATCGGCAGGGAGAGGCACTGAAGCTTTCTTT.

The genes are TRBV19 and TRBJ1-1; TRBD1 might be the D (5 bases). V dropped 8 bases and J dropped 8 bases, with 18 bases sitting between them. The germline V gene encodes CDR1 LNHDA and CDR2 SQIVND (reference sequence). This CDR3 contains 13 residues. The CDR3 spells CASDPGGYFEAFF. CDR3 bases: TGTGCCAGTGATCCGGGGGGGTATTTCGAAGCTTTCTTT.

The V call is TRBV27, the J call TRBJ1-1; 7 bases align to TRBD1. The germline V gene encodes CDR1 MNHEY and CDR2 SMNVEV (reference sequence). The CDR3 is 13 residues long. J lost 5 bases, V lost 5 bases, and 5 bases had no gene match. CDR3 region: CASSTGVRTEAFF. CDR3 sequence (DNA): TGTGCCAGCAGTACAGGGGTACGAACTGAAGCTTTCTTT.

The chain combines TRBV9 with TRBJ2-1, with TRBD2 matching over 8 bases. Germline values: CDR1 SGDLS, CDR2 YYNGEE. V shed 3 bases and J 7 bases; nucleotides not matched to a gene: 9. The CDR3 length is 15 residues. The CDR3 sequence: CASSASGREGNEQFF. The CDR3 DNA sequence: TGTGCCAGCAGCGCCAGCGGGAGAGAAGGGAATGAGCAGTTCTTC. Using reference TRBV9 and TRBJ2-1 for the parts outside the CDR3, the full variable domain is DSGVTQTPKHLITATGQRVTLRCSPRSGDLSVYWYQQSLDQGLQFLIQYYNGEERAKGNILERFSAQQFPDLHSELNLSSLELGDSALYFCASSASGREGNEQFFGPGTRLTVL.

The V gene is TRBV29-1, the J gene TRBJ2-2; TRBD2 aligns across 11 bases. There are 14 residues in the CDR3. J was trimmed by 10 bases and V by 5 bases; bases with no gene match: 9. The V gene's germline CDR1 is SQVTM and CDR2 ANQGSEA. The CDR3 reads CSVPTGLAGMELFF. CDR3 nucleotide sequence: TGCAGCGTTCCGACCGGACTAGCGGGTATGGAGCTGTTTTTT.

V and J are TRBV9 and TRBJ2-1, with 11 bases that match TRBD2. The CDR3 totals 16 residues. J gave up 4 bases and V 3 bases, and 6 bases lay outside the gene matches. Germline V gene lookup returns CDR1 SGDLS and CDR2 YYNGEE. In nucleotides, the CDR3 is TGTGCCAGCAGCGGAAAGACTAGCGGGGATTACAATGAGCAGTTCTTC. It translates to CASSGKTSGDYNEQFF.

V and J are TRBV2 and TRBJ1-5, with 8 nucleotides matching TRBD1. V was clipped by 7 bases and J by 2 bases; unmatched bases: 4. Germline V lookup: CDR1 SNHLY, CDR2 FYNNEI. The CDR3 is 14 residues long. The DNA for the CDR3 is TGTGCCAGCACCGGACAGGGCCGCAATCAGCCCCAGCATTTT. Protein: CASTGQGRNQPQHF.

The chain has TRBV12-5 and TRBJ2-3; TRBD1 is a possible D gene (6 bases). Germline assignment: CDR1 LGHNT and CDR2 FRNRAP. Trimming left V 7 bases short and J 2 bases short, with 10 bases between. The CDR3 is 13 residues long. The CDR3 loop is CASDKGDTDTQYF. For the CDR3, the DNA is TGTGCTAGTGACAAGGGGGACACAGATACGCAGTATTTT.

This rearrangement joins TRBV29-1 to TRBJ2-7, with 8 bases fitting TRBD2. Germline values: CDR1 SQVTM, CDR2 ANQGSEA. V shed 2 bases, J shed 3 bases, and the junction held 0 bases outside the gene matches. The CDR3 has 12 amino acids. Here the CDR3 DNA reads TGCAGCGTTGAACTAGCGGGCTACGAGCAGTACTTC. It translates to CSVELAGYEQYF.

The chain has TRBV11-2 and TRBJ1-2; D is uncertain. The V gene's germline CDR1 is SGHAT and CDR2 FQNNGV. The CDR3 contains 12 residues. Between the trimmed V and J ends, which lost 5 bases and 4 bases, there was a span of 8 bases. CDR3 sequence reads: CASSPEIYGYTF. CDR3 sequence (DNA): TGTGCCAGCAGCCCAGAAATCTATGGCTACACCTTC.

V is TRBV5-1 and J is TRBJ2-1, with D perhaps assigned TRBD1 or TRBD2 (6 bases each). The CDR3 contains 14 residues. From germline, CDR1 is SGHRS and CDR2 YFSETQ. Between the trimmed V and J ends, which lost 7 bases and 9 bases, there was a span of 20 bases. The CDR3 DNA reads TGCGCCAGCGCGGGCGGGACACCCGATGGTGAGCAGTTCTTC. Its translation is CASAGGTPDGEQFF.

The rearrangement uses TRBV12-3 or TRBV12-4 and TRBJ2-7, with D maybe TRBD1 (5 bases). The CDR3 loop spans 12 amino acids. V shed 6 bases and J shed 5 bases, with 11 bases lying between them. The CDR3 nucleotides are TGTGCCAGCAGATCAGGGCCGGACGAGCAGTACTTC. This gives the protein CASRSGPDEQYF.

The CDR3 bases are TGTGCCAGCAGCCTGCAGGACAGGGGCAGCACTGAAGCTTTCTTT. It translates to CASSLQDRGSTEAFF. The chain carries TRBV9 and TRBJ1-1; TRBD1 matches 9 bases. CDR3 length: 15 amino acids. Trimming took 4 bases from V and 4 from J; bases not matched to a gene: 8. The germline gives CDR1 SGDLS, CDR2 YYNGEE.